The following is a T cell receptor (beta chain) sequence with its context. Its antigen is not identified. This record belongs to a study of shared clonotypes between healthy human individuals. Findings of the study overall: Among donors, clonotype sharing was expected to be affected by sequencing depth. Few donors limited the genetic and exposure-history diversity represented.

The germline CDR1 and CDR2 sequences are LNHDA and SQIVND (reference sequence). The V and J ends lost 7 bases and 7 bases, in that order; junction bases with no gene match: 12. The CDR3 has 15 amino acids. Samples left unsorted employed approximately 94 million PBMCs for genomic DNA. PBMC DNA, left unsorted, was sequenced on ten immunoSEQ deep assay plates. Method: immunoSEQ multiplex PCR; TCRdb's copy keeps in-frame clones and lacks some. Of about 470,000 clones listed, about four fifths were seen once; the top ten hold around 13%. The sequence derives from a woman aged 40 to 55 in good health. Some clones in this sample may be carry-over from other donors' samples. The chain is built from TRBV19 and TRBJ2-1; 8 nucleotides align to TRBD2. Sequencing was carried out using PBMCs. The CDR3 nucleotides are TGTGCCAGTATGGCCGCCCCAGCGGGGGCTAATGAGCAGTTCTTC. Its protein is CASMAAPAGANEQFF.